This T cell receptor beta chain was captured by sequencing in a study of shared clonotypes between healthy human individuals (dated by TCRdb to the early 2020s). Notes on the research overall: A couple of women and three men aged 18 to 49 years were included in the cohort. For each donor, CD4 naive and CD4 memory were each run on three plates, CD8 naive on two plates, and CD8 memory on one plate. Different laboratories and diverse techniques were used to prepare libraries and sequence TCR repertoires, to increase sequencing depth and limit assay-specific biases. Leukapheresis yielded between about 0.85 and 9.5 billion PBMCs per donor. To estimate repertoire size and how much clonotypes are shared between individuals, the study performed deep sequencing of blood TCR repertoires from 4 to 6 healthy adults. Overall results and qualifications from the work: Incomplete sequencing was indicated by rarefaction of sorted-subset datasets, despite the large sequencing depth. Based on pairwise subsampling, the degree of clonotype sharing among donors was expected to be affected by sequencing depth. Sampling was restricted to blood, and TCR repertoires in tissue are likely to differ from TCR repertoires in blood. Compared with non-shared clonotypes, clonotypes shared by all four sorted-subset donors had higher generation probabilities. Naive subsets generally had larger estimated clonotype richness than memory subsets. Roughly 5% of naive CD4, approximately 3.7% of naive CD8, 2% to 2.5% of memory CD4, and 0.4% of memory CD8 clonotypes were shared across a few donors. The genetic and exposure-history diversity represented was limited by the small number of donors.

The donors were healthy, HIV-negative adults who had no recently reported acute infections or vaccinations. All donors were Caucasian adults living in Nashville, Tennessee, USA. CD4+ T cells were enriched by magnetic negative selection, after which naive cells were positively selected on CD45RA and the negative fraction was taken as the memory subset. After blood collection by leukapheresis, PBMCs were isolated using Ficoll-Histopaque density gradient centrifugation and then cryopreserved in the vapor phase of liquid nitrogen. Analytical flow cytometry was used to check the purity and quantity of every magnetically sorted T cell population. From each sorted fraction, genomic DNA was isolated and quantified by UV absorbance on a Nanodrop 2000c. TCR CDR3 regions were amplified from genomic DNA by multiplex PCR using the deep immunoSEQ assay. Extracted genomic DNA from each cell subset was spread evenly across all wells of several immunoSEQ 96-well plates, with each plate serving as a replicate. For sorted subsets, about 210 ng of genomic DNA, equivalent to some 33,000 T cell genomes, went into each replicate PCR. Purified libraries were measured with a Qubit 3.0 fluorometer, size-checked on a Bioanalyzer 2100, and measured again with the KAPA Library Quantification kit. Every immunoSEQ 96-well plate was sequenced on a dedicated single-read 150-cycle Illumina NextSeq 550 flow cell. The authors' analysis ran thus. Because the immunoSEQ output included only junctional sequences and no quality scores, the filtering could not be the same as the filtering used for full-length reads. To assign V/J genes and CDR3, sequences were annotated against IMGT germline references using PyIR, a Python wrapper for IgBLAST v1.9. Reads with weak V/J assignments (E-value above 1e-6), missing CDR3, stop codons, out-of-frame junctions, or ambiguous translated residues were removed. A V3J clonotype was defined by an identical inferred V gene, J gene, and CDR3 amino acid sequence. Percentage overlap between repertoires was computed as shared unique clonotypes divided by the size of the smaller repertoire. Repertoire richness was assessed with RTK rarefaction, the Chao1 estimator, and Recon v2.1 estimates of unobserved clonotypes. Generation probabilities were computed with OLGA for all TCRbeta clonotypes obtained by the gDNA method from a few donors. Sourced from immuneACCESS, this table was stored by TCRdb with only in-frame sequences that have V and J called. A share of the clones is absent; for the studies checked, an unresolved V gene accounts for under half, and the remainder has no known explanation. V, J and clone size were drawn from that table, and D and trimming were deduced from the DNA. This sample holds over a million clones; around 97% were observed only once. Roughly 1.2% of the sample belongs to the ten largest clones.

Taken from cysteine to phenylalanine, the CDR3 has 15 residues. Only CDR3 DNA is held: 45 bases, read in frame from base 1. The junction shows trimming of 3 bases on V and 5 bases on J, plus 15 bases between the germline ends. CDR1 and CDR2 are drawn from the germline V gene (reference sequence): LNHDA, SQIVND. As for this clone: Its antigen remains unidentified. Per-nucleotide qualities are absent, and no much larger clonotype sits a single base away.

The receptor comes from a man aged 25-40 years in good health. Sequencing was done on a sample of naive CD4+ T cells sorted from blood. The sample's cell subset or site label is to be understood as: CD45RA+ positively selected. The V gene is TRBV19 and the J gene is TRBJ2-3; the D gene cannot be named for sure. The CDR3 has the sequence CASSIGGSWGDTQYF. The nucleotides read TGTGCCAGTAGTATCGGCGGCTCATGGGGAGATACGCAGTATTTT. This CDR3, with the reference TRBV19 and TRBJ2-3 proteins standing in past its ends, gives the full variable domain DGGITQSPKYLFRKEGQNVTLSCEQNLNHDAMYWYRQDPGQGLRLIYYSQIVNDFQKGDIAEGYSVSREKKESFPLTVTSAQKNPTAFYLCASSIGGSWGDTQYFGPGTRLTVL.